The 18 T cell receptor beta chains reported below all come from one sample, sequenced in a study of blood T cell repertoires in COVID-19. TCRdb's copy holds only in-frame clones and misses some; the assay was immunoSEQ multiplex PCR. The table shows 350,000 to 450,000 clones, with roughly nine tenths occurring only once. The sequencing sample was made of peripheral blood. The receptors originated from a man aged 35-49 years with acute or convalescent COVID-19.

The V call is TRBV10-3, the J call TRBJ2-3, with 7 bases that match TRBD1. Germline V lookup: CDR1 ENHRY, CDR2 SYGVKD. This CDR3 region has 15 residues. Trimming removed 7 bases from V and 2 bases from J; junction bases left unmatched: 9. The CDR3 nucleotides are TGTGCCATCAAAGCTCGGGGACAGTCCACAGATACGCAGTATTTT. It yields the protein CAIKARGQSTDTQYF.

The rearrangement uses TRBV6-5 and TRBJ1-1; D is unresolved. Germline V gene sequence: CDR1 MNHEY, CDR2 SVGAGI. Between the trimmed V and J ends, which lost 1 base and 0 bases, there was a span of 9 bases. The CDR3 totals 15 residues. The CDR3 spells CASSYYRALNTEAFF. CDR3 DNA sequence: TGTGCCAGCAGTTACTACAGAGCCTTGAACACTGAAGCTTTCTTT.

The chain carries TRBV5-6 and TRBJ2-7, with D unclear. Deletions cut 1 base from V and 2 bases from J, with 7 bases between. CDR1 and CDR2 from the germline V gene are SGHDT and YYEEEE. CDR3 length: 13 amino acids. The CDR3 nucleotides are TGTGCCAGCAGCTTGACAGAGACCTACGAGCAGTACTTC. Protein sequence: CASSLTETYEQYF.

This chain uses TRBV7-8 with TRBJ1-5; D is unresolved. This CDR3 has 15 amino acids. Trimming pared 6 bases from V and 9 bases from J, leaving 21 bases between. Germline lookup yields CDR1 SGHVS and CDR2 FQNEAQ. The DNA of the CDR3 is TGTGCCAGCAGTACGGGTTCTATCGTAGGTCGGCCCCAGCATTTT. Its translation: CASSTGSIVGRPQHF.

This chain links TRBV6-5 with TRBJ1-2, with 11 positions matching TRBD1. This CDR3 has 14 amino acids. V gave up 6 bases and J gave up 6 bases; unmatched junction bases: 6. Germline lookup yields CDR1 MNHEY and CDR2 SVGAGI. CDR3 nucleotides: TGTGCCAGCAGCCTGGACAGGGGGCGAGATGGCTACACCTTC. Its protein is CASSLDRGRDGYTF.

The chain has TRBV6-5 and TRBJ2-1; TRBD2 agrees at 9 bases. Germline V lookup: CDR1 MNHEY, CDR2 SVGAGI. V shed 7 bases and J 3 bases; nucleotides not matched to a gene: 4. This CDR3 region has 14 residues. CDR3 DNA: TGTGCCAGCACCCTTAGCGGGGGCTACAATGAGCAGTTCTTC. Amino acid sequence: CASTLSGGYNEQFF.

The J gene is TRBJ1-1, the V gene TRBV7-8, with D possibly being TRBD1 (5 bases). CDR1 SGHVS and CDR2 FQNEAQ come from the germline V gene. This CDR3 spans 13 amino acids. Trimming removed 5 bases from V and 5 bases from J, with 12 bases in between. The CDR3 nucleotides are TGTGCCAGCAGCAACTTTAGGGGAACTGAAGCTTTCTTT. Translation: CASSNFRGTEAFF.

This rearrangement joins TRBV5-4 to TRBJ2-5, with 8 positions matching TRBD1. The CDR3 spans 15 residues. The J segment lost 2 bases and the V segment lost 2 bases, leaving 5 bases of the junction unmatched. Germline V gives CDR1 SGHNT, CDR2 YYREEE (reference sequence). Here the CDR3 reads CASSFDRGSQETQYF. The CDR3 region has the DNA TGTGCCAGCAGCTTCGACAGGGGATCACAAGAGACCCAGTACTTC.

The chain recombines TRBV6-6 with TRBJ2-5; a weak D match, TRBD2 (6 bases). Between the trimmed V and J ends, which lost 5 bases and 11 bases, there was a span of 12 bases. CDR3 length equals 11 residues. CDR1 is MNHNY, CDR2 SVGAGI, per germline (reference sequence). CDR3 region: CASSLRGSQYF. The CDR3 DNA follows: TGTGCCAGCAGTCTCCGGGGGTCTCAGTACTTC.

This clone was recorded a few times. The rearrangement joins TRBV30 to TRBJ1-1; the D gene is possibly TRBD1 (6 bases). V shed 5 bases and J shed 1 base, with 8 bases lying between them. The CDR3 totals 12 residues. Germline V gene data show CDR1 as GTSNPN and CDR2 as SVGIG (reference sequence). DNA of the CDR3: TGTGCCTGGGGACAGTGGAACACTGAAGCTTTCTTT. This gives the protein CAWGQWNTEAFF.

The chain employs TRBV29-1 and TRBJ1-2; D is unresolved. Per the germline V gene, CDR1 is SQVTM and CDR2 is ANQGSEA. V was trimmed by 2 bases and J by 8 bases, leaving 15 bases between them. CDR3 length equals 13 residues. DNA of the CDR3: TGCAGCGTTGAATGGGGTCTGCGGAGGGGCTACACCTTC. Translation gives CSVEWGLRRGYTF.

This clone has only one observation. The V and J genes are TRBV6-6 and TRBJ1-6, with D perhaps matching TRBD1 (5 bases). CDR3 length equals 16 residues. Trimming left V 3 bases short and J 6 bases short, with 15 bases between. Germline V gives CDR1 MNHNY, CDR2 SVGAGI (reference sequence). The CDR3 protein is CASSYNQGTLNSPLHF. Here the CDR3 DNA reads TGTGCCAGCAGTTATAACCAGGGCACCCTTAATTCACCCCTCCACTTT.

Only one count was recorded for this clone. The chain links TRBV18 to TRBJ1-2; no firm D call. Trimming cost V 2 bases and J 5 bases, with 6 bases left between them. CDR3 length equals 12 residues. Germline V gene data show CDR1 as KGHSH and CDR2 as LQKENI. CDR3 loop: CASSPTNYGYTF. DNA for the CDR3: TGTGCCAGCTCACCAACAAATTATGGCTACACCTTC.

This clone was seen a single time. The chain employs TRBV2 and TRBJ1-2; D is undetermined. V lost 3 bases and J 4 bases, leaving 15 bases between the germline ends. There are 15 residues in the CDR3. Germline V gene sequence: CDR1 SNHLY, CDR2 FYNNEI. The DNA for the CDR3 is TGTGCCAGCAGTGACAGTCAGGACTTCTCCTATGGCTACACCTTC. It encodes CASSDSQDFSYGYTF.

The chain has TRBV5-4 and TRBJ2-2, with 12 bases lining up with TRBD2. V lost 4 bases and J lost 5; bases outside the gene matches: 12. The V gene's germline CDR1 is SGHNT and CDR2 YYREEE (reference sequence). The CDR3 has 18 residues. CDR3 amino acids: CASSPPSGGAGGTGELFF. CDR3 sequence (DNA): TGTGCCAGCAGCCCTCCTAGCGGGGGGGCTGGGGGGACCGGGGAGCTGTTTTTT.

V gene TRBV19 combines with J gene TRBJ1-4, with a weak D call TRBD1 (5 bases). V gave up 3 bases and J gave up 7 bases, with 21 bases separating them. CDR3 size: 17 residues. CDR1 and CDR2 from the germline V gene are LNHDA and SQIVND (reference sequence). As DNA, the CDR3 is TGTGCCAGTAGTATGCCGACCAGAGGACTAAGGGGTGAAAAACTGTTTTTT. This encodes CASSMPTRGLRGEKLFF.

The gene calls are TRBV14 and TRBJ2-5; the D is unclear. The germline CDR1 and CDR2 sequences are SGHDN and FVKESK. Trimming left V 4 bases short and J 2 bases short, with 8 bases between. The CDR3 consists of 13 residues. The CDR3 sequence is CASSLRLQETQYF. The DNA for the CDR3 is TGTGCCAGCAGCCTCAGATTACAAGAGACCCAGTACTTC.

This chain connects TRBV7-2 to TRBJ2-1; 14 bases are a match to TRBD2. CDR3 length: 17 residues. Germline-derived CDR1 and CDR2 are SGHTA and FQGNSA. Trimming cost V 5 bases and J 4 bases; bases outside gene matches: 7. The CDR3 DNA reads TGTGCCAGCAGCGCTCGACTAGCGGGGGGGATGTACAATGAGCAGTTCTTC. Translation: CASSARLAGGMYNEQFF.